These T cell receptor beta chains were read from a single sample in a study of T-cell reconstitution after alpha-beta-depleted transplantation in children. TCRdb itself ran the PCR reads through MiXCR, one entry per CDR3 protein. The top ten hold around 5% of the sample, which has approximately 240,000 distinct CDR3 sequences, 9.7% seen once. Sequencing was performed on PBMCs from the stem cell graft donor, taken from the stem cell graft. The receptors here all came from a human donor who donated a stem cell graft to a child with SCID. The CDR3 runs from the conserved cysteine through the conserved F or W.

v_gene,len,j_gene,CDR3aa
TRBV9,15,TRBJ1-1,CASSAAGTGATEAFF
TRBV7-8,15,TRBJ1-6,CASSLVQDYNSPLHF
TRBV6-5,19,TRBJ2-3,CASSYSRAPRGGATDTQYF
TRBV5-1,15,TRBJ2-1,CASSLATGSYNEQFF
TRBV6-5,16,TRBJ1-5,CASSLGTGGSNQPQHF
TRBV20-1,15,TRBJ2-6,CSARDPYSGANVLTF
TRBV12-3/TRBV12-4,14,TRBJ1-6,CASSSGQDNSPLHF
TRBV11-1,14,TRBJ1-6,CASSFFPLGSPLHF
TRBV20-1,14,TRBJ1-6,CSARPGQYNSPLHF
TRBV12-3/TRBV12-4,12,TRBJ1-2,CASSQGYYGYTF
TRBV20-1,13,TRBJ2-3,CSAPQGVTDTQYF
TRBV7-9,15,TRBJ1-4,CASSSLTGLREKLFF
TRBV27,13,TRBJ2-5,CASSLANMETQYF
TRBV9,15,TRBJ2-2,CASRGDSLNTGELFF
TRBV6-5,14,TRBJ2-7,CASSYSAGGYEQYF
TRBV7-2,16,TRBJ2-2,CASSPLGGHLTGELFF
TRBV5-1,16,TRBJ1-1,CASSTETGRGRRGAFF
TRBV5-1,15,TRBJ2-7,CASSGSGDLSYEQYF
TRBV6-5,15,TRBJ2-5,CASSSSYGIQETQYF
TRBV5-1,18,TRBJ2-4,CASSLTAGAIIAKNIQYF
TRBV20-1,13,TRBJ1-1,CSARDSLNTEAFF
TRBV29-1,13,TRBJ1-4,CSVSGRSNEKLFF
TRBV7-6,16,TRBJ2-7,CASSSKGGGPPYEQYF
TRBV5-5,13,TRBJ1-1,CASSLATRTEAFF